A single sample is the source of the 2 T cell receptor beta chains below, sequenced in a study of cytomegalovirus exposure and HLA in healthy donors. 60 Vbeta and 13 Jbeta primers were used in PCR. Sequenced by immunoSEQ multiplex PCR; TCRdb stores in-frame clones only, minus some. Among around 130,000 clones listed, 60% to 85% were seen once. The specimen was PBMCs. The receptors come from a woman under 30 in good health and CMV-seronegative.

V is TRBV4-1 and J is TRBJ2-7; weak D call: TRBD2 (5 bases). V shed 0 bases and J shed 7 bases, with 13 bases lying between them. The CDR3 sequence is 14 residues long. Germline CDR1 is MGHRA and CDR2 is YSYEKL. The CDR3 reads CASSQDRLAGEQYF. CDR3 DNA: TGCGCCAGCAGCCAAGATCGGCTAGCTGGGGAGCAGTACTTC.

This chain links TRBV12-5 with TRBJ2-7, with D perhaps matching TRBD2 (6 bases). The CDR3 totals 15 residues. Germline CDR1 LGHNT, CDR2 FRNRAP. Trimming cost V 6 bases and J 0 bases, with 15 bases left between them. CDR3 residues: CASGLGGKSSYEQYF. DNA for the CDR3: TGTGCTAGTGGCCTGGGGGGAAAGAGCTCCTACGAGCAGTACTTC.